Following are 10 T cell receptor beta chains from one sample sequenced in a study of human T cells and chemical hapten exposure. Time point specified: patch test 2, 6 weeks after DPC sensitization. Treatment: therapeutic diphenylcyclopropenone sensitization with weekly scalp DPC. TCRdb re-derived calls from the RACE reads in MiXCR, one entry per CDR3 protein. There are about 70,000 distinct CDR3 sequences in the sample; 8.5% occur only once, and around 3.6% lies in the top ten. The sample consisted of whole blood, taken in connection with sensitization to the hapten diphenylcyclopropenone (DPC). These receptors all come from a woman between 45 and 60 years old with alopecia areata. Some clones in this sample may be carry-over from other donors' samples.

The chain couples TRBV29-1 to TRBJ2-4; D is uncertain. The CDR3 is 14 amino acids. Trimming shortened V by 3 bases and J by 0 bases, and 9 bases separated the two germline ends. The germline gives CDR1 SQVTM, CDR2 ANQGSEA. The DNA for the CDR3 is TGCAGCGTTGAGGTCGCCCTAGCCAAAAACATTCAGTACTTC. It yields the protein CSVEVALAKNIQYF.

There are many counts of this clonotype. V and J are TRBV4-3 and TRBJ1-5, with TRBD1 matching over 8 bases. Trimming removed 4 bases from V and 1 base from J; junction bases left unmatched: 3. The CDR3 runs to 15 residues. Germline V gives CDR1 LGHNA, CDR2 YSLEER. CDR3 region: CASSPGTGSNQPQHF. The CDR3 region has the DNA TGCGCCAGCAGCCCTGGGACAGGAAGCAATCAGCCCCAGCATTTT.

This clonotype occurred many times. V gene TRBV12-3 or TRBV12-4 combines with J gene TRBJ1-6; possible D gene TRBD1, 6 bases. This CDR3 contains 17 residues. V was pared by 5 bases and J by 6 bases, with 20 bases between. DNA of the CDR3: TGTGCCAGCAGTAGCCCTACAGGGCTCCCATTTAATTCACCCCTCCACTTT. Its protein is CASSSPTGLPFNSPLHF.

The CDR3: CASSPGARGNYTF. In DNA form, the CDR3 reads TGTGCCAGCAGCCCCGGGGCCCGGGGTAACTACACCTTC. The gene calls are TRBV27 and TRBJ1-2; D perhaps matches TRBD1 (5 bases). Germline V lookup: CDR1 MNHEY, CDR2 SMNVEV (reference sequence). This CDR3 has 13 residues. The V and J ends lost 6 bases and 10 bases respectively, with 18 bases between them.

This clonotype was observed a few times. The V and J genes are TRBV7-2 and TRBJ1-5, with 9 bases aligning to TRBD1. The V and J ends lost 1 base and 9 bases, in that order; junction bases with no gene match: 4. Germline V gives CDR1 SGHTA, CDR2 FQGNSA. The CDR3 is made up of 14 amino acids. CDR3 coding DNA: TGTGCCAGCAGCTTAGGGACAGGGGTTTGGCCCCAGCATTTT. This encodes CASSLGTGVWPQHF.

This clonotype turned up a few times. The V call is TRBV20-1, the J call TRBJ2-1; D gene ambiguous. CDR1 DFQATT and CDR2 SNEGSKA come from the germline V gene (reference sequence). V was clipped by 2 bases and J by 4 bases, with 15 bases between them. CDR3 size: 15 residues. CDR3 coding DNA: TGCAGTGCTAGACACCAGGAAATCCTATACAATGAGCAGTTCTTC. Protein: CSARHQEILYNEQFF.

This chain links TRBV5-6 with TRBJ1-4; tentative D call: TRBD1 (5 bases). The V end lost 4 bases, the J end lost 1 base, and 11 bases lay between the germline ends. The germline V gene encodes CDR1 SGHDT and CDR2 YYEEEE. The CDR3 extends over 15 amino acids. CDR3: CASSADRETNEKLFF. The CDR3 DNA is TGTGCCAGCAGCGCAGACAGAGAAACTAATGAAAAACTGTTTTTT. The entire variable domain, with the rest obtained from reference TRBV5-6 and TRBJ1-4, is as follows: DAGVTQSPTHLIKTRGQQVTLRCSPKSGHDTVSWYQQALGQGPQFIFQYYEEEERQRGNFPDRFSGHQFPNYSSELNVNALLLGDSALYLCASSADRETNEKLFFGSGTQLSVL.

This clonotype was seen a handful of times. V and J are TRBV20-1 and TRBJ2-7; D may be TRBD1 (6 bases). Germline CDR1 reads DFQATT; CDR2 reads SNEGSKA (reference sequence). Trimming removed 0 bases at V and 5 bases at J, with 14 bases between. The CDR3 runs to 14 residues. Written as DNA, the CDR3 is TGCAGTGCTAGAGACCCTCTACAGGGAAACGAGCAGTACTTC. Translated: CSARDPLQGNEQYF.

This chain uses TRBV3-1 with TRBJ1-5, with D unresolved. The CDR3 consists of 15 residues. CDR1 and CDR2 from the germline V gene are LGHDT and YNNKEL (reference sequence). The V and J ends lost 3 bases and 4 bases respectively, with 13 bases between them. The DNA for the CDR3 is TGTGCCAGCAGCCAGGGTGAATTGGTAAATCAGCCCCAGCATTTT. Its translation: CASSQGELVNQPQHF.

The CDR3 DNA follows: TGTGCCAGCACCCCCGGGTTGGGAGATAGTAACTATGGCTACACCTTC. The encoded protein is CASTPGLGDSNYGYTF. The V and J genes are TRBV12-3 or TRBV12-4 and TRBJ1-2; D unresolved. The CDR3 loop spans 16 amino acids. V gave up 7 bases and J gave up 1 base, with 19 bases separating them.